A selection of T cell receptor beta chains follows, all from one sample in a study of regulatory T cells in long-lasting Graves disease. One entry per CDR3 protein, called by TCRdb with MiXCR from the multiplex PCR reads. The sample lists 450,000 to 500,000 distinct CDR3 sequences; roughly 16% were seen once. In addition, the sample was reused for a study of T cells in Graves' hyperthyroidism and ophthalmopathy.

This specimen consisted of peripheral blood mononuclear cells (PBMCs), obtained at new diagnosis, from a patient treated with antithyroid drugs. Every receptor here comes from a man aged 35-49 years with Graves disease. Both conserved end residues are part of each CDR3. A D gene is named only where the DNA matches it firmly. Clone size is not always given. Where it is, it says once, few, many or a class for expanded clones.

cdr3_aa: CSASVGARGTEAFF
cdr3_nt: TGCAGTGCTAGCGTGGGGGCTCGTGGCACTGAAGCTTTCTTT
j_call: TRBJ1-1
d_call: NA
clone_size: few
v_call: TRBV20-1

cdr3_aa: CASSWGFWGDVFEQYF
cdr3_nt: TGCGCCAGCAGCTGGGGGTTTTGGGGAGATGTCTTCGAGCAGTACTTC
j_call: TRBJ2-7
d_call: NA
clone_size: many
v_call: TRBV5-1

cdr3_aa: CASSLARGGNTEAFF
cdr3_nt: TGCGCCAGCAGCTTGGCTCGGGGAGGGAACACTGAAGCTTTCTTT
j_call: TRBJ1-1
d_call: NA
clone_size: many
v_call: TRBV5-1

cdr3_aa: CASSFSGTSGSGSDTQYF
cdr3_nt: TGCGCCAGCAGCTTTTCCGGGACTAGCGGGAGCGGGTCAGATACGCAGTATTTC
j_call: TRBJ2-3
d_call: TRBD2
clone_size: many
v_call: TRBV5-1

cdr3_aa: CASSVVGRRNTGELFF
cdr3_nt: TGTGCCAGCAGCGTAGTAGGCAGAAGGAACACCGGGGAGCTGTTTTTT
j_call: TRBJ2-2
d_call: NA
clone_size: many
v_call: TRBV9

cdr3_aa: CASSQDSAQYF
cdr3_nt: TGCGCCAGCAGCCAAGATTCCGCGCAGTATTTT
j_call: TRBJ2-3
d_call: NA
clone_size: many
v_call: TRBV4-1

cdr3_aa: CAWSVQVPTQYF
cdr3_nt: TGTGCCTGGAGTGTACAGGTCCCCACCCAGTACTTC
j_call: TRBJ2-5
d_call: NA
clone_size: NA
v_call: TRBV30

cdr3_aa: CASSPEGLADHYEQYF
cdr3_nt: TGCGCCAGCAGCCCGGAGGGACTAGCGGACCACTACGAGCAGTACTTC
j_call: TRBJ2-7
d_call: TRBD2
clone_size: NA
v_call: TRBV5-1

cdr3_aa: CASSQGNPNGYTF
cdr3_nt: TGTGCCAGCAGCCAAGGGAACCCAAATGGTTACACCTTC
j_call: TRBJ1-2
d_call: NA
clone_size: many
v_call: TRBV3-1

cdr3_aa: CASSQTGGRYNEQFF
cdr3_nt: TGTGCCAGCAGTCAAACAGGGGGAAGGTACAATGAGCAGTTCTTC
j_call: TRBJ2-1
d_call: TRBD1
clone_size: many
v_call: TRBV12-3/TRBV12-4

cdr3_aa: CSARGTSGRALNNEQSF
cdr3_nt: TGCAGTGCTAGGGGGACTAGCGGGAGGGCCCTAAACAATGAGCAGTCCTTC
j_call: TRBJ2-1
d_call: TRBD2
clone_size: NA
v_call: TRBV20-1

cdr3_aa: CSARSPSGRASPGELFF
cdr3_nt: TGCAGTGCTAGATCACCAAGCGGGAGGGCCTCCCCCGGGGAGCTGTTTTTT
j_call: TRBJ2-2
d_call: TRBD2
clone_size: few
v_call: TRBV20-1

cdr3_aa: CASSGGDTNTEAFF
cdr3_nt: TGTGCCAGCAGTGGAGGGGATACCAACACTGAAGCTTTCTTT
j_call: TRBJ1-1
d_call: NA
clone_size: NA
v_call: TRBV12-3/TRBV12-4

cdr3_aa: CASSFQANSPPHF
cdr3_nt: TGTGCCAGCAGTTTCCAAGCGAATTCACCCCCCCACTTT
j_call: TRBJ1-6
d_call: NA
clone_size: NA
v_call: TRBV12-3/TRBV12-4

cdr3_aa: CASSEYGGWRSDTQYF
cdr3_nt: TGCGCCAGCAGTGAGTACGGGGGATGGAGATCAGATACGCAGTATTTT
j_call: TRBJ2-3
d_call: NA
clone_size: NA
v_call: TRBV10-1

cdr3_aa: CASSPSRRETQYF
cdr3_nt: TGTGCCAGCAGCCCCTCGCGGCGGGAGACCCAGTACTTC
j_call: TRBJ2-5
d_call: NA
clone_size: NA
v_call: TRBV5-4

cdr3_aa: CASRGRGQGAVYEQYF
cdr3_nt: TGTGCCAGCAGGGGACGTGGACAGGGGGCTGTCTACGAGCAGTACTTC
j_call: TRBJ2-7
d_call: TRBD1
clone_size: NA
v_call: TRBV28

cdr3_aa: CSARPRRASGHEQFF
cdr3_nt: TGCAGTGCTAGACCCCGTCGGGCTAGCGGTCATGAGCAGTTCTTC
j_call: TRBJ2-1
d_call: TRBD2
clone_size: NA
v_call: TRBV20-1

cdr3_aa: CASSIRADTGELFF
cdr3_nt: TGTGCCAGTAGTATAAGGGCGGACACCGGGGAGCTGTTTTTT
j_call: TRBJ2-2
d_call: NA
clone_size: many
v_call: TRBV19

cdr3_aa: CATSDPGTGNQPQHF
cdr3_nt: TGTGCCACCAGTGATCCCGGGACAGGGAATCAGCCCCAGCATTTT
j_call: TRBJ1-5
d_call: TRBD1
clone_size: many
v_call: TRBV24-1

cdr3_aa: CSASSVTGGGFNEQFF
cdr3_nt: TGCAGTGCTAGCTCTGTCACGGGGGGCGGGTTCAATGAGCAGTTCTTC
j_call: TRBJ2-1
d_call: NA
clone_size: NA
v_call: TRBV20-1

cdr3_aa: CASSSGGVIGNTIYF
cdr3_nt: TGCGCCAGCAGCTCAGGGGGCGTAATCGGAAACACCATATATTTT
j_call: TRBJ1-3
d_call: TRBD1
clone_size: few
v_call: TRBV5-1

cdr3_aa: CASSFIPLVRGTEQYF
cdr3_nt: TGTGCCAGCAGCTTTATCCCCCTGGTTCGGGGTACCGAGCAGTACTTC
j_call: TRBJ2-7
d_call: NA
clone_size: few
v_call: TRBV7-2

cdr3_aa: CASSEALWQASNQPQHF
cdr3_nt: TGTGCCAGCAGTGAAGCGCTTTGGCAGGCGAGCAATCAGCCCCAGCATTTT
j_call: TRBJ1-5
d_call: NA
clone_size: few
v_call: TRBV2

cdr3_aa: CASSPATGNTEAFF
cdr3_nt: TGTGCCAGCTCCCCCGCTACCGGCAACACTGAAGCTTTCTTT
j_call: TRBJ1-1
d_call: NA
clone_size: many
v_call: TRBV18

cdr3_aa: CASSPGLLGEQYF
cdr3_nt: TGTGCCAGCAGCCCAGGACTTCTTGGCGAGCAGTACTTC
j_call: TRBJ2-7
d_call: NA
clone_size: NA
v_call: TRBV25-1

cdr3_aa: CASGPRSDTQYF
cdr3_nt: TGTGCCAGCGGCCCGAGGTCAGATACGCAGTATTTT
j_call: TRBJ2-3
d_call: NA
clone_size: few
v_call: TRBV6-1

cdr3_aa: CASSTQRDPYEQYF
cdr3_nt: TGTGCCAGCAGCACCCAGCGGGACCCCTACGAGCAGTACTTC
j_call: TRBJ2-7
d_call: TRBD2
clone_size: many
v_call: TRBV13

cdr3_aa: CSAPGTSNDNEQFF
cdr3_nt: TGCAGTGCGCCCGGGACTAGCAACGACAATGAGCAGTTCTTC
j_call: TRBJ2-1
d_call: TRBD2
clone_size: NA
v_call: TRBV20-1

cdr3_aa: CSVEGGVTYEQYF
cdr3_nt: TGCAGCGTTGAAGGGGGAGTAACGTACGAGCAGTACTTC
j_call: TRBJ2-7
d_call: NA
clone_size: NA
v_call: TRBV29-1

cdr3_aa: CASSLVTGGISGANVLTF
cdr3_nt: TGTGCCAGCAGCTTAGTCACAGGGGGGATCTCTGGGGCCAACGTCCTGACTTTC
j_call: TRBJ2-6
d_call: TRBD1
clone_size: many
v_call: TRBV11-2

cdr3_aa: CASRRGSYNEQFF
cdr3_nt: TGTGCCAGTAGGAGGGGTTCCTACAATGAGCAGTTCTTC
j_call: TRBJ2-1
d_call: NA
clone_size: many
v_call: TRBV19

cdr3_aa: CASSLPNMGGELFF
cdr3_nt: TGTGCCAGCAGCTTACCTAACATGGGCGGGGAGCTGTTTTTT
j_call: TRBJ2-2
d_call: NA
clone_size: few
v_call: TRBV7-2